Described below is a single T cell receptor beta chain sequence and its context. Antigen: not known. The data originate from a study of vaccination effects on CD4 cells after COVID-19. Across the whole study: Sampling of a couple of convalescent patients took place 16 days and one week prior to vaccination.

Libraries were prepared by immunoSEQ multiplex PCR; TCRdb keeps only in-frame clonotypes and omits some of them. This repertoire shows around 75,000 clones, roughly 73% found once; its top ten account for about 4.7%. Study conclusions and caveats: Both infection-induced and vaccine-induced clones contracted markedly at late post-vaccination timepoints.

Prior to sequencing, the ViraFEST assay stimulated PBMC with viral peptide pools, which expanded the antigen-specific CD4+ T cells. Cultured cells yielded isolated CD4+ T cells after 10 days. The person had a PCR-confirmed SARS-CoV-2 infection during March to December 2020. Days 3 and 7 saw half the medium replaced with IL-2 medium. The sequence derives from a human donor who had a prior SARS-CoV-2 infection. Sequencing was performed on CD4+ T cells from PBMCs cultured with HIV peptides, taken before COVID-19 vaccination. Documented subset: HIV-1 Nef peptide pool negative control/reference culture.

For the CDR3, the DNA is TGTGCCAGCAGCTTAGCAGCGGGGGGAACAGATACGCAGTATTTT. Protein: CASSLAAGGTDTQYF. The V gene is TRBV11-3, the J gene TRBJ2-3, with 9 bases fitting TRBD2. Germline V gives CDR1 SGHNT, CDR2 YENEEA. Trimming removed 1 base from V and 3 bases from J; junction bases left unmatched: 2. The CDR3 has 15 amino acids.